The sequence of this T cell receptor beta chain was determined in a study of blood T cell repertoires in COVID-19. Study information: Sources were T cells, B-cell-depleted T cells, or PBMCs; the material itself was cDNA or gDNA.

Participants' reported clinical history set cohort assignment. CDR1 is LGHDT and CDR2 is YNNKEL in the germline V gene (reference sequence). The V segment lost 3 bases and the J segment 0 bases; nucleotides outside the gene matches: 2. The CDR3 covers 16 residues. Original processing methods: Estimation of nucleated cell counts relied on the amplification of reference gene primers. The assay was immunoSEQ multiplex PCR, and TCRdb's table has in-frame clones only and misses some. That table gives V, J and clone size, and the DNA gave D and trimming. This table has 220,000 or so clones, 90% appearing once. This clone was recorded once.

The chain recombines TRBV3-1 (or the pseudogene TRBV3-2) with TRBJ2-2; 9 nucleotides agree with TRBD1. This TCR was recovered from a man between 25 and 39 years old who had been exposed to COVID-19. Source material: PBMCs or T cells enriched from blood (not recorded which). The CDR3 spells CASSQGQGANTGELFF. Written as DNA, the CDR3 is TGTGCCAGCAGCCAGGGACAGGGAGCGAACACCGGGGAGCTGTTTTTT.